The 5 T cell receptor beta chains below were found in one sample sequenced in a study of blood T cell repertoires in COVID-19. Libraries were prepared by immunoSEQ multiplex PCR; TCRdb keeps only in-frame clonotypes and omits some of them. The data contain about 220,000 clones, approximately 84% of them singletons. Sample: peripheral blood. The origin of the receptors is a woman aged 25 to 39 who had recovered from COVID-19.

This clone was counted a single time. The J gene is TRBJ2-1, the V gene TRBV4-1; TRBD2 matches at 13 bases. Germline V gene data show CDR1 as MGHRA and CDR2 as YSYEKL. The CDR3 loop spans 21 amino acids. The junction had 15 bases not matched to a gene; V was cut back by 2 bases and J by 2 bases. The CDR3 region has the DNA TGCGCCAGCAGCCAAAACCTTTTGACTAGCGGGGGGTCATACCCCTACAATGAGCAGTTCTTC. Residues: CASSQNLLTSGGSYPYNEQFF.

This CDR3 reads CASTRFRESNSPLHF. Written as DNA, the CDR3 is TGTGCCAGTACCAGATTCCGGGAATCAAATTCACCCCTCCACTTT. V is TRBV19 and J is TRBJ1-6, with unresolved D. Germline lookup yields CDR1 LNHDA and CDR2 SQIVND (reference sequence). The V gene lost 7 bases and the J gene lost 7 bases, with 17 bases spanning the gap. There are 15 residues in the CDR3.

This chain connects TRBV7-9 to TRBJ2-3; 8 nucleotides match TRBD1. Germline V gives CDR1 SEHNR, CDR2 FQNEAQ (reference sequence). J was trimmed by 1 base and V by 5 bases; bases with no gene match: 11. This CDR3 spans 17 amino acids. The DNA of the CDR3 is TGTGCCAGCAGCCTGCGACAGGGGAGGCAAGGCACAGATACGCAGTATTTT. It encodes CASSLRQGRQGTDTQYF.

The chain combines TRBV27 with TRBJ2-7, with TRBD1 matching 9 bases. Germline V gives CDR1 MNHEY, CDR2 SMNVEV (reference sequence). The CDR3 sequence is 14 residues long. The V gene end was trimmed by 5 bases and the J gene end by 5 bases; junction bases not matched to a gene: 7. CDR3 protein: CASSPVGQGHEQYF. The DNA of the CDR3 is TGTGCCAGCAGTCCCGTGGGACAGGGACACGAGCAGTACTTC.

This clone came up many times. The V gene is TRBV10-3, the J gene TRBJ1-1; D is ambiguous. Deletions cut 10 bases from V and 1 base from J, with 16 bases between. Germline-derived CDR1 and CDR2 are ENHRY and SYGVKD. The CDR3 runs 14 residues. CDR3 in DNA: TGTGCCACCACCGGCCGGGAGGCGAACACTGAAGCTTTCTTT. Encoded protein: CATTGREANTEAFF.